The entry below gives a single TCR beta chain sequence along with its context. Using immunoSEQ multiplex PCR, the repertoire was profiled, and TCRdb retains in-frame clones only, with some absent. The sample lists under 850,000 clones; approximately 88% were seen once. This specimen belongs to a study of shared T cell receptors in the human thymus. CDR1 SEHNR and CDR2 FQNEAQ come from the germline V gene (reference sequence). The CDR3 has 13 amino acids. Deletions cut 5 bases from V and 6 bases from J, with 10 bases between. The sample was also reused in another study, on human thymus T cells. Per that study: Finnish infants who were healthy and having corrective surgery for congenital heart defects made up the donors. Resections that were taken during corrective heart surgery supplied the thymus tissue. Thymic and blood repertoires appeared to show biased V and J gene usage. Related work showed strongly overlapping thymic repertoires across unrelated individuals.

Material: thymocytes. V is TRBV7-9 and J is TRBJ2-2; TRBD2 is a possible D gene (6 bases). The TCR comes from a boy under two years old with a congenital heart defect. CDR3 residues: CASSASVAGELFF. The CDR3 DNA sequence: TGTGCCAGCAGCGCTAGCGTAGCCGGGGAGCTGTTTTTT.